Given below is one T cell receptor beta chain in context. The data are from a study of blood T cell repertoires in COVID-19. Some clones are missing from TCRdb's copy, which holds only in-frame ones; the method was immunoSEQ multiplex PCR. The data show roughly 240,000 clones, with approximately 86% seen just once and under 2% held by the top ten. V dropped 2 bases and J dropped 2 bases, with 15 bases sitting between them. CDR1 is MNHEY, CDR2 SVGAGI, per germline. There are 16 residues in the CDR3. The receptor comes from a woman in her fifties or sixties who had recovered from COVID-19. The rearrangement links TRBV6-5 to TRBJ1-2, with D tentatively TRBD1 (6 bases). The sequenced sample consisted of peripheral blood. The CDR3: CASSYHAGGANYGYTF. DNA for the CDR3: TGTGCCAGCAGTTACCACGCCGGGGGGGCCAACTATGGCTACACCTTC.